These 20 T cell receptor beta chains were sequenced from one sample in a study of cytomegalovirus exposure and HLA in healthy donors. The PCR contained 60 Vbeta and 13 Jbeta primers. Measured with immunoSEQ multiplex PCR; TCRdb has only the in-frame clones, and not every one. Here the sample spans over 130,000 clones, approximately 65% being singletons. The sequencing sample was made of PBMCs. The receptors originated from a woman aged 55-70 years in good health and CMV-seronegative.

V gene TRBV2 combines with J gene TRBJ2-7; D may be TRBD1 (5 bases). CDR1 is SNHLY and CDR2 is FYNNEI in the germline V gene. Trimming removed 7 bases at V and 0 bases at J, with 13 bases between. CDR3 length: 14 amino acids. The CDR3 bases are TGTGCCAGCAAGTGGACAACGGACTCCTACGAGCAGTACTTC. Amino acids: CASKWTTDSYEQYF.

This clone came up once. The chain couples TRBV10-3 to TRBJ2-7; 8 bases line up with TRBD1. J gave up 2 bases and V 0 bases, and 6 bases lay outside the gene matches. The germline V gene encodes CDR1 ENHRY and CDR2 SYGVKD. The CDR3 totals 16 residues. CDR3 in amino acids: CAISESGGTGPYEQYF. The CDR3, as DNA: TGTGCCATCAGTGAGTCGGGTGGGACAGGCCCCTACGAGCAGTACTTC.

The table lists this clone with many counts. The genes are TRBV4-2 and TRBJ1-4, with TRBD1 matching over 9 bases. This CDR3 has 17 residues. Trimming removed 0 bases from V and 8 bases from J; junction bases left unmatched: 10. In germline, CDR1 is LGHNA, CDR2 YNFKEQ. CDR3 loop: CASSQETSLGTGEKLFF. As DNA, the CDR3 is TGTGCCAGCAGCCAAGAAACGAGCTTAGGGACAGGGGAAAAACTGTTTTTT.

This clone was seen a handful of times. The chain employs TRBV14 and TRBJ2-7; maybe TRBD2 (6 bases). The V and J ends lost 4 bases and 4 bases respectively, with 11 bases between them. The CDR3 runs 13 residues. CDR1 is SGHDN and CDR2 is FVKESK in the germline V gene. The CDR3 is CASSPAGYYEQYF. In DNA, the CDR3 is TGTGCCAGCAGCCCGGCGGGATATTACGAGCAGTACTTC. Using reference TRBV14 and TRBJ2-7 for the parts outside the CDR3, the full variable domain is EAGVTQFPSHSVIEKGQTVTLRCDPISGHDNLYWYRRVMGKEIKFLLHFVKESKQDESGMPNNRFLAERTGGTYSTLKVQPAELEDSGVYFCASSPAGYYEQYFGPGTRLTVT.

This chain joins TRBV5-1 and TRBJ2-5; 8 bases match TRBD1. The J call may be faulty, since TRBJ2-7 better matches the DNA end. In germline, CDR1 is SGHRS, CDR2 YFSETQ. CDR3 length: 18 residues. In DNA, the CDR3 is TGCGCCAGCAGCTTGGGGCTGACAGGGGCGATGGACGGGTACGAGCAGTACTTC. Its translation is CASSLGLTGAMDGYEQYF.

The chain is built from TRBV23-1 and TRBJ2-2, with TRBD2 identical over 11 bases. TRBV23-1 is an ORF, and what it does is uncertain. This CDR3 region has 17 residues. V lost 2 bases to trimming and J lost 3 bases; unmatched junction nucleotides: 5. The CDR3 sequence: CASSQPLSGGDTGELFF. CDR3 coding DNA: TGCGCCAGCAGTCAACCACTTAGCGGGGGGGACACCGGGGAGCTGTTTTTT.

This CDR3 is CASSEQGHQPQHF. CDR3 sequence (DNA): TGTGCCAGCAGTGAACAGGGGCATCAGCCCCAGCATTTT. The chain joins TRBV6-1 to TRBJ1-5, with a weak D call TRBD1 (6 bases). The germline V gene encodes CDR1 MNHNS and CDR2 SASEGT. The CDR3 covers 13 residues. V shed 2 bases and J shed 5 bases, with 7 bases lying between them.

The CDR3 DNA reads TGTGCCAGCAGTTTTCTAGCGGGACAACAAGAGACCCAGTACTTC. It is translated as CASSFLAGQQETQYF. The rearrangement links TRBV28 to TRBJ2-5; 9 bases match TRBD2. The CDR3 has 15 amino acids. Germline loops: CDR1 MDHEN, CDR2 SYDVKM. V was clipped by 3 bases and J by 2 bases; unmatched bases: 4.

The CDR3 is CSANGHNEQFF. The DNA of the CDR3 is TGCAGTGCTAATGGGCACAATGAGCAGTTCTTC. The V call is TRBV20-1, the J call TRBJ2-1; no firm D call. This CDR3 is built from 11 residues. V was shortened by 4 bases and J by 5 bases, with 6 bases between the two germline ends. Germline CDR1 and CDR2: DFQATT and SNEGSKA (reference sequence).

This clone has a single count. For the CDR3, the DNA is TGTGCCAGCAGTTTAGCCCGACAGGGCCAAGAGACCCAGTACTTC. It translates to CASSLARQGQETQYF. The V gene is TRBV28, the J gene TRBJ2-5, with 7 bases fitting TRBD1. Germline assignment: CDR1 MDHEN and CDR2 SYDVKM. The CDR3 has 15 amino acids. After removal of 2 bases from V and 1 base from J, the junction contained 4 bases not matched to a gene. Full variable domain (remainder filled in from reference TRBV28 and TRBJ2-5): DVKVTQSSRYLVKRTGEKVFLECVQDMDHENMFWYRQDPGLGLRLIYFSYDVKMKEKGDIPEGYSVSREKKERFSLILESASTNQTSMYLCASSLARQGQETQYFGPGTRLLVL.

The chain links TRBV7-2 to TRBJ1-2; tentative D call: TRBD1 (5 bases). Deletions cut 5 bases from V and 6 bases from J, with 16 bases between. The CDR3 is 14 amino acids. Germline lookup yields CDR1 SGHTA and CDR2 FQGNSA. This chain's CDR3 is CASSPWGGFNGYTF. CDR3 bases: TGTGCCAGCAGCCCCTGGGGGGGATTCAATGGCTACACCTTC.

V usage is TRBV5-1 and J usage is TRBJ2-5, with a weak D call TRBD2 (5 bases). The CDR3 contains 12 residues. The germline gives CDR1 SGHRS, CDR2 YFSETQ. The V gene lost 4 bases and the J gene lost 5 bases, with 9 bases spanning the gap. For the CDR3, the DNA is TGCGCCAGCAGCGTTGGCGGGGAGACCCAGTACTTC. The encoded protein is CASSVGGETQYF.

The V and J genes are TRBV29-1 and TRBJ2-5, with D perhaps matching TRBD1 (6 bases). The CDR3 sequence is 16 residues long. CDR1 and CDR2 from the germline V gene are SQVTM and ANQGSEA. The V gene lost 1 base and the J gene lost 1 base, with 16 bases spanning the gap. This CDR3 is CSVEVWGHPIQETQYF. DNA for the CDR3: TGCAGCGTTGAAGTTTGGGGACATCCGATCCAAGAGACCCAGTACTTC. Full variable domain (missing parts from reference TRBV29-1 and TRBJ2-5): SAVISQKPSRDICQRGTSLTIQCQVDSQVTMMFWYRQQPGQSLTLIATANQGSEATYESGFVIDKFPISRPNLTFSTLTVSNMSPEDSSIYLCSVEVWGHPIQETQYFGPGTRLLVL.

The chain carries TRBV27 and TRBJ2-7; 13 bases are shared with TRBD2. CDR1 is MNHEY and CDR2 is SMNVEV in the germline V gene (reference sequence). The CDR3 has 17 amino acids. Germline trimming cut 3 bases from V and 1 base from J; bases unmatched to any gene: 6. The CDR3 nucleotides are TGTGCCAGCAGTTTGGCCCCGGGACTAGCGGGGTCCTACGAGCAGTACTTC. Translating it yields CASSLAPGLAGSYEQYF.

To note about this clone: Within the sample, other DNA sequences also encode this same CDR3. The chain joins TRBV5-1 to TRBJ1-2, with TRBD1 identical over 7 bases. Germline V gene data show CDR1 as SGHRS and CDR2 as YFSETQ. The CDR3 spans 14 residues. After removal of 8 bases from V and 8 bases from J, the junction contained 15 bases not matched to a gene. CDR3 sequence: CASSRTGTAVGYTF. CDR3 DNA: TGCGCCAGTAGCAGAACCGGGACAGCGGTGGGCTACACCTTC.

CDR3 bases: TGCAGCGTTGTAACAGGGACCGGGGAGCTGTTTTTT. This sequence encodes CSVVTGTGELFF. The rearrangement uses TRBV29-1 and TRBJ2-2, with D maybe TRBD1 (6 bases). There are 12 residues in the CDR3. Germline CDR1 is SQVTM and CDR2 is ANQGSEA. V was pared by 4 bases and J by 5 bases, with 8 bases between.

This clone came up a few times. The chain couples TRBV10-2 to TRBJ2-5; 9 nucleotides match TRBD1. The trim removed 8 bases at V and 3 bases at J, leaving 4 bases unmatched. Per the germline V gene, CDR1 is WSHSY and CDR2 is SAAADI. The CDR3 totals 13 residues. For the CDR3, the DNA is TGCGCCAGCGCCGACAGGGGGAAAGAGACCCAGTACTTC. This encodes CASADRGKETQYF.

This clone occurred once. This chain links TRBV5-1 with TRBJ1-3; 7 bases line up with TRBD1. This CDR3 region has 14 residues. J lost 2 bases, V lost 4 bases, and 3 bases had no gene match. CDR1 and CDR2 from the germline V gene are SGHRS and YFSETQ. The DNA for the CDR3 is TGCGCCAGCAGCCCCGGGACAGCTGGAAACACCATATATTTT. It is translated as CASSPGTAGNTIYF.

CDR3 in DNA: TGTGCCAGTAGTATAGTGGACAGGGATGAAAAACTGTTTTTT. Translation: CASSIVDRDEKLFF. The rearrangement uses TRBV19 and TRBJ1-4; 8 nucleotides agree with TRBD1. Germline V lookup: CDR1 LNHDA, CDR2 SQIVND (reference sequence). CDR3 length: 14 amino acids. V gave up 1 base and J gave up 6 bases; unmatched junction bases: 1.

This clone has a handful of counts. This chain uses TRBV5-1 with TRBJ1-1, with D possibly being TRBD1 (5 bases). This CDR3 comprises 15 residues. V lost 4 bases to trimming and J lost 3 bases, with 16 bases between them. CDR1 is SGHRS, CDR2 YFSETQ, per germline. CDR3 in DNA: TGCGCCAGCAGCCCAAGAACGGACACCTACACTGAAGCTTTCTTT. Protein product: CASSPRTDTYTEAFF.